The clone carrying this TCR beta chain has just a few counts. Its antigen is as yet unknown. The data were obtained in a study of blood T cells in healthy people across ages. About the research overall: Template switching captured about one barcoded beta molecule per two T cells. General study results and limits: Among T cells, TCR beta diversity per million cells dropped roughly linearly as age rose. There was no known CMV status for donors, so expanded clonotype changes were possibly confounded.

Sample-barcoded 5' priming and a J-beta primer mix drove a second PCR of roughly 6 to 12 cycles. One entry per CDR3 protein, called by TCRdb with MiXCR from the 5' RACE reads. The repertoire holds 1 million to 1.2 million distinct CDR3 sequences, with 35% to 40% as singletons. V lost 3 bases to trimming and J lost 3 bases, with 9 bases between them. The CDR3 totals 12 residues. Germline V gene data show CDR1 as DFQATT and CDR2 as SNEGSKA (reference sequence). This TCR was recovered from a man aged 18 to 30 in good health. Sequenced material: blood. The rearrangement links TRBV20-1 to TRBJ2-7; the D gene is possibly TRBD1 (5 bases). This CDR3 reads CSASMDNYEQYF. The DNA for the CDR3 is TGCAGTGCTAGTATGGACAACTACGAGCAGTACTTC.